This is a list of T cell receptor beta chains from one sample in a study of Graves' ophthalmopathy and Graves' hyperthyroidism. MiXCR, run by TCRdb on the multiplex PCR reads, gives a single entry per CDR3 protein. The table has a few hundred thousand distinct CDR3 sequences, roughly 39% seen once; the top ten hold about 4%. The source material was peripheral blood or thyroid tissue (not recorded which). The receptors were sampled from an adult man with Graves' hyperthyroidism. Each CDR3 is given with its conserved first and last residue. The order of the fields is V gene, J gene, clone size, D gene, CDR3 protein, CDR3 DNA. A D gene is named only where the DNA matches it firmly. Only part of the rows carry a size: once, few, many, or a class if the clone is expanded.

TRBV12-3/TRBV12-4	TRBJ2-5	many	TRBD1	CASSADRGLETQYF	TGTGCCAGCAGTGCTGACAGGGGGCTAGAGACCCAGTACTTC
TRBV7-9	TRBJ1-2	NA	TRBD1	CASSPRTGMAYGYTF	TGTGCCAGCAGCCCGCGGACAGGGATGGCCTATGGCTACACCTTC
TRBV7-8	TRBJ2-7	many	TRBD1	CASSLFPRDRGTISYEQYF	TGTGCCAGCAGCTTATTCCCCCGGGACAGGGGAACTATCTCCTACGAGCAGTACTTC
TRBV12-3/TRBV12-4	TRBJ1-6	many	NA	CASSSRPTGSSYNSPLHF	TGTGCCAGCAGTTCCCGTCCGACGGGGAGCTCCTATAATTCACCCCTCCACTTT
TRBV6-5	TRBJ1-2	many	TRBD1	CASRDRDRDGYTF	TGTGCCAGCAGGGACCGGGACAGGGATGGCTACACCTTC
TRBV14	TRBJ2-7	many	NA	CASSQDLGHTYEQYF	TGTGCCAGCAGCCAAGATCTAGGACACACGTACGAGCAGTACTTC
TRBV9	TRBJ2-5	many	NA	CASSVELQGQTQYF	TGTGCCAGCAGCGTAGAACTCCAGGGGCAGACCCAGTACTTC
TRBV20-1	TRBJ1-5	many	NA	CSARSGVTLGNQPQHF	TGCAGTGCTAGATCGGGGGTGACCCTCGGAAATCAGCCCCAGCATTTT
TRBV12-3/TRBV12-4	TRBJ2-2	NA	NA	CASSWGLTNTGELFF	TGTGCCAGCAGTTGGGGACTGACGAACACCGGGGAGCTGTTTTTT
TRBV20-1	TRBJ1-4	NA	NA	CSARGQATNEKPFF	TGCAGTGCTAGAGGACAGGCAACTAATGAAAAACCGTTTTTT
TRBV19	TRBJ2-7	few	TRBD1	CASATYRGEQYF	TGTGCCAGTGCTACCTACAGGGGCGAGCAGTACTTC
TRBV20-1	TRBJ2-7	NA	TRBD1	CSSGQGAHEQYF	TGCAGCTCTGGACAGGGGGCCCACGAGCAGTACTTC
TRBV24-1	TRBJ2-2	NA	NA	CATTGHLTGELFF	TGTGCCACCACTGGACACCTCACCGGGGAGCTGTTTTTT
TRBV7-7	TRBJ2-3	NA	NA	CASSLAPGNTQYF	TGTGCTAGCAGCTTGGCACCCGGGAATACGCAGTATTTT
TRBV20-1	TRBJ2-7	many	NA	CSARDPTRAEQYF	TGCAGTGCTAGAGATCCGACCAGGGCGGAGCAGTACTTC
TRBV29-1	TRBJ2-2	NA	TRBD1	CSVEEGQGVTGELFF	TGCAGCGTTGAAGAGGGACAGGGCGTCACCGGGGAGCTGTTTTTT
TRBV6-5	TRBJ2-2	many	NA	CASSRVTGELFF	TGTGCCAGCAGCAGGGTTACCGGGGAGCTGTTTTTT
TRBV7-9	TRBJ1-5	many	NA	CASSFEQGQPQHF	TGTGCCAGCAGCTTCGAACAGGGTCAGCCCCAGCATTTT
TRBV24-1	TRBJ2-7	NA	NA	CATSDSGTPYEQYF	TGTGCCACCAGTGACTCCGGGACCCCCTACGAGCAGTACTTC
TRBV7-2	TRBJ2-5	many	NA	CASSPWGIGQETQYF	TGTGCCAGCAGCCCCTGGGGTATCGGGCAAGAGACCCAGTACTTC
TRBV29-1	TRBJ2-2	NA	NA	CSVDPRTGELFF	TGCAGCGTTGACCCCCGGACAGGGGAGCTGTTTTTT
TRBV10-3	TRBJ2-1	NA	TRBD2	CASSPGLAGLTRNEQFF	TGTGCCAGCAGTCCGGGACTAGCGGGTCTTACGAGGAATGAGCAGTTCTTC
TRBV28	TRBJ1-2	NA	TRBD1	CASSLGTGFGYGYTF	TGTGCCAGCAGTTTGGGGACAGGATTCGGGTATGGCTACACCTTC
TRBV20-1	TRBJ2-7	NA	TRBD1	CSALRGLSYEQYF	TGCAGTGCTCTGAGGGGGCTATCCTACGAGCAGTACTTC
TRBV15	TRBJ2-4	NA	NA	CATSRVGGFKNIQYF	TGTGCCACCAGCAGAGTTGGGGGCTTCAAAAACATTCAGTACTTC
TRBV15	TRBJ2-5	NA	NA	CATSRDMAGETQYF	TGTGCCACCAGCAGAGATATGGCGGGAGAGACCCAGTACTTC
TRBV6-1	TRBJ1-1	NA	NA	CASSDGGDMNTEAFF	TGTGCCAGCAGTGACGGGGGAGATATGAACACTGAAGCTTTCTTT
TRBV5-1	TRBJ1-1	NA	NA	CASSLESREAFF	TGCGCCAGCAGCTTGGAAAGCAGAGAAGCTTTCTTT
TRBV20-1	TRBJ1-1	few	NA	CSAGDRLTEAFF	TGCAGTGCTGGAGACAGGCTCACTGAAGCTTTCTTT
TRBV12-3/TRBV12-4	TRBJ2-5	many	NA	CASSIDRRETQYF	TGTGCCAGCAGTATCGACCGGCGGGAGACCCAGTACTTC
TRBV27	TRBJ2-2	few	NA	CASSHDAGELFF	TGTGCCAGCAGTCACGACGCCGGGGAGCTGTTTTTT
TRBV7-8	TRBJ2-3	many	TRBD2	CASNFLAGSTDTQYF	TGTGCCAGCAACTTCCTAGCGGGGAGCACAGATACGCAGTATTTT
TRBV5-1	TRBJ2-6	NA	NA	CASSLSSGTGANVLTF	TGCGCCAGCAGCTTGAGTTCGGGGACTGGGGCCAACGTCCTGACTTTC
TRBV6-5	TRBJ1-1	many	NA	CASSYSTFPSNTEAFF	TGTGCCAGCAGTTACTCGACTTTCCCCTCTAACACTGAAGCTTTCTTT
TRBV25-1	TRBJ2-7	many	TRBD2	CASIGLAGFEQYF	TGTGCCAGCATCGGGCTAGCGGGATTCGAGCAGTACTTC
TRBV15	TRBJ1-2	many	NA	CATSRGSGYYGYTF	TGTGCCACCAGCAGAGGGTCGGGCTACTATGGCTACACCTTC
TRBV7-9	TRBJ1-5	NA	NA	CASGDSYNQPQHF	TGTGCCAGCGGAGACAGCTACAATCAGCCCCAGCATTTT
TRBV7-9	TRBJ2-3	NA	NA	CASSPVGDTQYF	TGTGCCAGCAGCCCTGTAGGAGATACGCAGTATTTT
TRBV7-2	TRBJ2-3	NA	NA	CASISYPHISTDTQYF	TGTGCCAGCATTAGTTACCCCCACATTAGCACAGATACGCAGTATTTT
TRBV12-3/TRBV12-4	TRBJ2-7	many	TRBD2	CASSRTSGNSYEQYF	TGTGCCAGCAGTCGGACTAGCGGGAACTCCTACGAGCAGTACTTC
TRBV28	TRBJ1-6	few	TRBD1	CASRPGGQGNNSPLHF	TGTGCCAGCAGGCCAGGGGGACAGGGAAATAATTCACCCCTCCACTTT
TRBV24-1	TRBJ2-2	NA	NA	CATSTQGANTGELFF	TGTGCCACCAGTACACAGGGCGCGAACACCGGGGAGCTGTTTTTT
TRBV9	TRBJ2-5	many	NA	CASSAEPRSGTQYF	TGTGCCAGCAGCGCCGAACCACGGAGCGGGACCCAGTACTTC
TRBV5-8	TRBJ2-7	many	NA	CASSLFQGSYEQYF	TGTGCCAGCAGCTTGTTCCAGGGTTCCTACGAGCAGTACTTC
TRBV19	TRBJ2-7	few	TRBD1	CASSMWGQGSYEQYF	TGTGCCAGTAGTATGTGGGGACAGGGGTCCTACGAGCAGTACTTC